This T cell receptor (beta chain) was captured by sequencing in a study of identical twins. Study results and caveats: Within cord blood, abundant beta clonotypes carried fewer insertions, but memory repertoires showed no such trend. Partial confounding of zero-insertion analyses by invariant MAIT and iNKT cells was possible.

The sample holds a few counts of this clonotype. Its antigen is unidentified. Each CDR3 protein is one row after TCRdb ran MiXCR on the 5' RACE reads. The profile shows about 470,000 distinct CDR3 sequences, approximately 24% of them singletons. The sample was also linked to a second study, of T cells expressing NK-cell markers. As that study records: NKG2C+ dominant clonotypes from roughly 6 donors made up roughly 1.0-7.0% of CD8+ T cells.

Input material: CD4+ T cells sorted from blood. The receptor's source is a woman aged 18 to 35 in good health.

As DNA, the CDR3 is TGTGCCAGCAGTTACTCGAGACGTCGGGAGACCCAGTACTTC. Amino acid sequence: CASSYSRRRETQYF. The chain recombines TRBV6-5 with TRBJ2-5; no clear D. CDR3 length equals 14 residues. The V end was cut by 0 bases, the J end by 5 bases, with 10 bases between. The V gene's germline CDR1 is MNHEY and CDR2 SVGAGI.